This entry is about one T cell receptor beta chain. The sample comes from a study of blood T cells in healthy people across ages. The authors ran a second PCR of about 7 to 11 cycles using a sample-barcoded 5' primer and a J-beta primer mix. Each CDR3 protein gets one entry after TCRdb re-called the 5' RACE reads with MiXCR. The sample holds 1,100,000 or so distinct CDR3 sequences, around 45% seen once. Germline assignment: CDR1 MNHEY and CDR2 SVGEGT. V lost 7 bases to trimming and J lost 3 bases; unmatched junction nucleotides: 4. The CDR3 has 13 residues. The receptor's source is a woman aged 55-69 years in good health. Sample: blood. The rearrangement joins TRBV6-2 or TRBV6-3 to TRBJ2-7; 9 bases line up with TRBD2. In DNA form, the CDR3 reads TGTGCCAGCAAGCGAGCGGGAGGCTACGAGCAGTACTTC. Translated, it gives CASKRAGGYEQYF.